The clone carrying this TCR beta chain showed up just a few times. No antigen is known for it. The data belong to a study of T cell repertoires in cytomegalovirus infection. MiXCR was run by TCRdb on the reads, yielding one entry per CDR3 protein. The table has approximately 170,000 distinct CDR3 sequences, roughly 17% seen once. Regarding the study as a whole: HLA-C-restricted, CMV-specific TCR beta clonotypes were dominant ex vivo.

With V trimmed by 3 bases and J by 5 bases, 10 bases remained unmatched. The CDR3 sequence is 16 residues long. The origin of this receptor is a human donor in good health (CMV status not recorded). Some clones in this sample may be carry-over from other donors' samples. The rearrangement uses TRBV12-3 or TRBV12-4 and TRBJ1-1; the match to TRBD1 covers 9 bases. Sequences were obtained from CD8+ T cells from PBMCs. CDR3 bases: TGTGCCAGCAGTTTTGCGGGGACAGGGCGTCGGACTGAAGCTTTCTTT. Its translation is CASSFAGTGRRTEAFF.